A single sample is the source of the 4 T cell receptor beta chains below, sequenced in a study of cytomegalovirus exposure and HLA in healthy donors. Primers: 60 Vbeta forward and 13 Jbeta reverse. Clones were sequenced by immunoSEQ multiplex PCR, and TCRdb holds only the in-frame ones, with some missing. The sample carries 130,000 to 150,000 clones, 68% recorded once. Sequencing used PBMCs. The receptors stem from a man aged 55-75 years in good health and CMV-seronegative.

This clone showed up just a few times. The chain is built from TRBV29-1 and TRBJ1-4; D gene ambiguous. Deletions cut 5 bases from V and 3 bases from J, with 10 bases between. The CDR3 length is 13 residues. Germline V lookup: CDR1 SQVTM, CDR2 ANQGSEA. CDR3 loop: CSVRPTANEKLFF. CDR3 in DNA: TGCAGCGTTCGTCCCACGGCTAATGAAAAACTGTTTTTT.

The V call is TRBV28, the J call TRBJ1-2, with a tentative D call TRBD1 (5 bases). The CDR3 extends over 13 amino acids. CDR1 and CDR2 (germline): MDHEN, SYDVKM. V lost 4 bases to trimming and J lost 5 bases, with 11 bases between them. The CDR3 loop is CASSSTVYYGYTF. Here the CDR3 DNA reads TGTGCCAGCAGTTCGACAGTTTATTATGGCTACACCTTC.

This rearrangement joins TRBV7-2 to TRBJ2-5, with TRBD2 identical over 10 bases. The J segment lost 5 bases and the V segment lost 5 bases, leaving 8 bases of the junction unmatched. The CDR3 loop spans 15 amino acids. CDR1 and CDR2 (germline): SGHTA, FQGNSA. CDR3 residues: CASSGSGRAEETQYF. In nucleotides, the CDR3 is TGTGCCAGCAGCGGGAGCGGGAGGGCCGAGGAGACCCAGTACTTC.

The chain is built from TRBV28 and TRBJ2-7, with a weak D call TRBD1 (8 bases). V was trimmed by 6 bases and J by 2 bases, leaving 17 bases between them. This CDR3 region has 15 residues. CDR1 and CDR2 (germline): MDHEN, SYDVKM. CDR3 sequence (DNA): TGTGCCAGCAGAGGACAACAGGGGGGGGCCTACGAGCAGTACTTC. It yields the protein CASRGQQGGAYEQYF.